A single sample is the source of the 25 T cell receptor beta chains below, sequenced in a study of T cells in Graves' hyperthyroidism and ophthalmopathy. RNA transcripts served as the template for amplifying TCR beta CDR3 regions. A set of HTBI primers served as the primers for a first-round RT-PCR of the TCR CDR3. In TCRdb, the multiplex PCR reads were re-called with MiXCR into one record per CDR3 protein. Of 250,000 or so distinct CDR3 sequences in the sample, approximately 14% were seen once. The sequenced sample was blood. Receptor source: a woman between 45 and 65 years old with Graves' hyperthyroidism that later progressed to Graves' ophthalmopathy.

J is TRBJ1-2 and V is TRBV20-1; D is perhaps TRBD1 (6 bases). CDR3 length: 14 residues. Trimming took 4 bases from V and 8 from J, leaving 20 bases between them. The germline V gene has CDR1 DFQATT and CDR2 SNEGSKA (reference sequence). The CDR3 DNA reads as TGCAGTGCTACCCCCCCCCCCAGGGGTGGGGGCTACACCTTC. This translates into CSATPPPRGGGYTF.

This clonotype was picked up many times. The rearrangement links TRBV12-5 to TRBJ2-7; 13 bases agree with TRBD2. The CDR3 has 17 residues. V lost 0 bases to trimming and J lost 2 bases; unmatched junction nucleotides: 4. The V gene's germline CDR1 is LGHNT and CDR2 FRNRAP. As DNA, the CDR3 is TGTGCTAGTGGTTTGGTCGGGACTAGCGGGACACCCTACGAGCAGTACTTC. This translates into CASGLVGTSGTPYEQYF.

Ten or more counts support this clonotype. The chain joins TRBV30 to TRBJ2-2; D is uncertain. The V end was cut by 4 bases, the J end by 3 bases, with 3 bases between. CDR1 and CDR2 (germline): GTSNPN, SVGIG (reference sequence). The CDR3 covers 11 residues. CDR3 sequence (DNA): TGTGCCTGGACTCACACCGGGGAGCTGTTTTTT. Its protein is CAWTHTGELFF. The full variable domain, with the rest looked up from reference TRBV30 and TRBJ2-2, is SQTIHQWPATLVQPVGSPLSLECTVEGTSNPNLYWYRQAAGRGLQLLFYSVGIGQISSEVPQNLSASRPQDRQFILSSKKLLLSDSGFYLCAWTHTGELFFGEGSRLTVL.

This clonotype was picked up many times. The V gene is TRBV2, the J gene TRBJ2-2; 11 bases are shared with TRBD2. The CDR3 extends over 17 amino acids. The germline V gene has CDR1 SNHLY and CDR2 FYNNEI. The V segment lost 5 bases and the J segment 4 bases; nucleotides outside the gene matches: 9. The chain's CDR3 is CASSRTGTSGSTGELFF. CDR3 DNA sequence: TGTGCCAGCAGTCGGACCGGGACTAGCGGTTCCACCGGGGAGCTGTTTTTT.

The chain couples TRBV19 to TRBJ1-1, with a possible D match to TRBD1 (5 bases). The CDR3 has 15 amino acids. Germline CDR1 and CDR2: LNHDA and SQIVND (reference sequence). V was pared by 0 bases and J by 11 bases, with 19 bases between. Written as DNA, the CDR3 is TGTGCCAGTAGTATAGATATTGGTAACAGGCCTAAGGCTTTCTTT. It yields the protein CASSIDIGNRPKAFF.

The genes are TRBV20-1 and TRBJ2-7, with TRBD2 identical over 7 bases. The CDR3 has 15 residues. CDR1 is DFQATT and CDR2 is SNEGSKA in the germline V gene (reference sequence). V lost 6 bases to trimming and J lost 0 bases; unmatched junction nucleotides: 11. CDR3 protein: CSAARRDYSSYEQYF. Written as DNA, the CDR3 is TGCAGTGCGGCCCGCCGGGACTACAGCTCCTACGAGCAGTACTTC.

The chain combines TRBV3-1 with TRBJ2-7, with D possibly TRBD1 on 6 matching bases. This CDR3 has 14 amino acids. The germline V gene has CDR1 LGHDT and CDR2 YNNKEL (reference sequence). The V and J ends lost 0 bases and 8 bases respectively, with 14 bases between them. The CDR3 DNA is TGTGCCAGCAGCCAAGATGCACAGGGTGGGAAGCAGTACTTC. Its translation is CASSQDAQGGKQYF.

This clonotype was recorded at least ten times. The J gene is TRBJ1-4, the V gene TRBV5-1, with D possibly being TRBD1 (5 bases). V was clipped by 0 bases and J by 4 bases, with 7 bases between them. The CDR3 sequence is 14 residues long. CDR1 and CDR2 from the germline V gene are SGHRS and YFSETQ. The CDR3: CASSLERGNEKLFF. For the CDR3, the DNA is TGCGCCAGCAGCTTGGAAAGGGGTAATGAAAAACTGTTTTTT.

This clonotype occurred a few times. This chain joins TRBV20-1 and TRBJ2-7; no firm D call. Trimming removed 5 bases from V and 7 bases from J, with 18 bases in between. Germline-derived CDR1 and CDR2 are DFQATT and SNEGSKA (reference sequence). This CDR3 comprises 13 residues. CDR3 residues: CSAPNVGSGEQYF. The CDR3, as DNA: TGCAGTGCTCCGAATGTTGGCAGTGGGGAGCAGTACTTC.

At least ten counts were recorded for this clonotype. The V call is TRBV12-3 or TRBV12-4, the J call TRBJ1-5; 10 bases map to TRBD1. This CDR3 is 17 amino acids long. The ends lost 5 bases at V and 4 bases at J; junction bases unmatched: 11. CDR3 in DNA: TGTGCCAGCAGTACCGGGACAGGGGCGCTAGGGAATCAGCCCCAGCATTTT. Translation: CASSTGTGALGNQPQHF.

This clonotype was counted a few times. The genes are TRBV19 and TRBJ1-1, with D hard to call. V shed 7 bases and J shed 6 bases, with 9 bases lying between them. Germline assignment: CDR1 LNHDA and CDR2 SQIVND (reference sequence). This CDR3 comprises 11 residues. As DNA, the CDR3 is TGTGCCAGTATGGTGGGCGCTGAAGCTTTCTTT. Its protein product is CASMVGAEAFF.

This clonotype was picked up a small number of times. This chain links TRBV19 with TRBJ2-7; 10 nucleotides match TRBD1. The CDR3 length is 15 residues. CDR1 and CDR2 (germline): LNHDA, SQIVND (reference sequence). J was trimmed by 1 base and V by 6 bases; bases with no gene match: 6. The CDR3 DNA reads TGTGCCAGTAGCGGCAAGGGACAGGGGTCCTACGAGCAGTACTTC. It yields the protein CASSGKGQGSYEQYF.

This clonotype has ten or more counts. The V gene is TRBV20-1, the J gene TRBJ1-1, with 7 bases identical to TRBD1. J was trimmed by 7 bases and V by 6 bases; bases with no gene match: 8. In germline, CDR1 is DFQATT, CDR2 SNEGSKA (reference sequence). CDR3 length equals 12 residues. This CDR3 reads CSAQIRGGEAFF. Written as DNA, the CDR3 is TGCAGTGCACAAATCAGGGGGGGTGAAGCTTTCTTT.

This clonotype was recorded at least ten times. The chain carries TRBV2 and TRBJ2-1; D unclear. Germline CDR1 and CDR2: SNHLY and FYNNEI. The CDR3 runs 13 residues. With 4 bases removed from V and 8 bases from J, the gap between germline ends came to 12 bases. This chain's CDR3 is CASSASLADEQFF. The CDR3 coding sequence is TGTGCCAGCAGTGCCTCCTTGGCGGATGAGCAGTTCTTC.

The chain links TRBV5-4 to TRBJ2-1; TRBD2 agrees at 9 bases. The germline gives CDR1 SGHNT, CDR2 YYREEE (reference sequence). Trimming cost V 4 bases and J 9 bases; bases outside gene matches: 14. The CDR3 loop spans 16 amino acids. The CDR3 spells CASSPGLAGPLSEQFF. CDR3 nucleotides: TGTGCCAGCAGCCCCGGGCTAGCGGGGCCCCTGAGTGAGCAGTTCTTC.

In this sample, this clonotype turned up many times. This chain joins TRBV29-1 and TRBJ1-4; no firm D call. The CDR3 sequence is 15 residues long. V gave up 4 bases and J gave up 0 bases, with 12 bases separating them. CDR1 and CDR2 from the germline V gene are SQVTM and ANQGSEA. This chain's CDR3 is CSVATDPATNEKLFF. CDR3 bases: TGCAGCGTTGCTACGGACCCGGCAACTAATGAAAAACTGTTTTTT.

This clonotype occurred many times. The CDR3 nucleotides read TGTGCCAGCAGCTCCAGACTAGCGGGAGGCAATGAGCAGTTCTTC. This translates into CASSSRLAGGNEQFF. V and J are TRBV7-3 and TRBJ2-1; 13 nucleotides agree with TRBD2. Per germline, CDR1 SGHTA and CDR2 FQGTGA. There are 15 residues in the CDR3. With 4 bases clipped from V and 6 bases from J, the junction kept 3 bases outside the gene matches.

This clonotype occurred many times. The V and J genes are TRBV12-3 or TRBV12-4 and TRBJ2-1; 14 nucleotides match TRBD2. With 2 bases clipped from V and 10 bases from J, the junction kept 13 bases outside the gene matches. This CDR3 contains 18 residues. This chain's CDR3 is CASSLTGRLAGGPGEQFF. CDR3 in DNA: TGTGCCAGCAGTTTAACCGGCCGACTAGCGGGAGGGCCGGGGGAGCAGTTCTTC.

This clonotype occurred many times. The rearrangement links TRBV18 to TRBJ2-6; unclear D gene. This CDR3 contains 16 residues. Looked up from germline, CDR1 is KGHSH and CDR2 is LQKENI. V dropped 6 bases and J dropped 1 base, with 13 bases sitting between them. The CDR3 spells CASSIDRASGANVLTF. CDR3 nucleotide sequence: TGTGCCAGCTCCATAGACCGGGCGTCTGGGGCCAACGTCCTGACTTTC.

The gene calls are TRBV7-2 and TRBJ2-5; D is uncertain. V lost 5 bases and J 2 bases, leaving 6 bases between the germline ends. The length of the CDR3 is 12 residues. Germline values: CDR1 SGHTA, CDR2 FQGNSA. Here the CDR3 DNA reads TGTGCCAGCAGCCTGTGGCAAGAGACCCAGTACTTC. Its protein product is CASSLWQETQYF.

This clonotype is a singleton in its sample. The rearrangement joins TRBV3-1 to TRBJ2-4, with D maybe TRBD1 (5 bases). The CDR3 contains 15 residues. CDR1 and CDR2 (germline): LGHDT, YNNKEL (reference sequence). V was shortened by 0 bases and J by 1 base, with 7 bases between the two germline ends. CDR3 region: CASSQDGHAKNIQYF. In nucleotides, the CDR3 is TGTGCCAGCAGCCAAGACGGACATGCCAAAAACATTCAGTACTTC.

This clonotype was counted ten times or more. V usage is TRBV24-1 and J usage is TRBJ1-1, with D tentatively TRBD1 (5 bases). Germline loops: CDR1 KGHDR, CDR2 SFDVKD. The CDR3 contains 12 residues. Trimming stripped 7 bases from V and 8 bases from J, with 13 bases between. CDR3 sequence (DNA): TGTGCCACCAGGGACCGGGGCCCCGAAGCTTTCTTT. This codes for CATRDRGPEAFF.

Comments on this clonotype: One end of the junction does not line up with germline, which may come from a read error. This chain connects TRBV18 to TRBJ2-7; D unresolved. The V gene's germline CDR1 is KGHSH and CDR2 LQKENI. The CDR3 runs 14 residues. The CDR3 coding sequence is TGTGCCAGCTCCCCACTACTAACGGCGTACGAGCAGTACTTC. It is translated as CASSPLLTAYEQYF.

The rearrangement links TRBV29-1 to TRBJ2-7, with D perhaps assigned TRBD1 or TRBD2 (6 bases each). The CDR3 is 13 amino acids. Per germline, CDR1 SQVTM and CDR2 ANQGSEA. Deletions cut 6 bases from V and 1 base from J, with 13 bases between. The CDR3: CSVKGGFSYEQYF. The CDR3 nucleotides are TGCAGCGTCAAGGGGGGTTTTTCCTACGAGCAGTACTTC.

The table lists this clonotype with many counts. The V call is TRBV5-5, the J call TRBJ2-7, with D possibly TRBD1 on 6 matching bases. Germline CDR1 reads SGHKS; CDR2 reads YYEKEE (reference sequence). The V and J ends lost 5 bases and 1 base respectively, with 13 bases between them. The CDR3 consists of 14 residues. The CDR3 loop is CASSPTGNSYEQYF. The CDR3 DNA is TGTGCCAGCAGTCCTACAGGGAATTCCTACGAGCAGTACTTC.